This T cell receptor (beta chain) was retrieved from a study of cytotoxic CD8 clonotypes in ibrutinib-treated CLL. Across the study: After a median approximately 12 months on treatment (6 to 36), response samples were drawn. Overall study results and limits: Before falling back toward baseline at progression, clonality had risen at the time of ibrutinib response.

V dropped 0 bases and J dropped 4 bases, with 11 bases sitting between them. Germline CDR1 reads SGHNT; CDR2 reads YYREEE (reference sequence). CDR3 length: 15 residues. Worth noting for this clone: Antigen specificity is unknown.

The planned depth of sequencing spanned 1 in 200,000 to 1 in 1 million T cells. Some clones are missing from TCRdb's copy, which holds only in-frame ones; the method was immunoSEQ multiplex PCR. The sample lists approximately 210,000 clones, around 72% occurring once. The receptor's source is a human donor with chronic lymphocytic leukemia. The source material was PBMCs, sampled after 24 months of ibrutinib treatment. This chain joins TRBV5-4 and TRBJ1-3, with D maybe TRBD1 (5 bases). The CDR3 spells CASSLVGTPGNTIYF. CDR3 DNA sequence: TGTGCCAGCAGCTTGGTGGGGACCCCAGGAAACACCATATATTTT.